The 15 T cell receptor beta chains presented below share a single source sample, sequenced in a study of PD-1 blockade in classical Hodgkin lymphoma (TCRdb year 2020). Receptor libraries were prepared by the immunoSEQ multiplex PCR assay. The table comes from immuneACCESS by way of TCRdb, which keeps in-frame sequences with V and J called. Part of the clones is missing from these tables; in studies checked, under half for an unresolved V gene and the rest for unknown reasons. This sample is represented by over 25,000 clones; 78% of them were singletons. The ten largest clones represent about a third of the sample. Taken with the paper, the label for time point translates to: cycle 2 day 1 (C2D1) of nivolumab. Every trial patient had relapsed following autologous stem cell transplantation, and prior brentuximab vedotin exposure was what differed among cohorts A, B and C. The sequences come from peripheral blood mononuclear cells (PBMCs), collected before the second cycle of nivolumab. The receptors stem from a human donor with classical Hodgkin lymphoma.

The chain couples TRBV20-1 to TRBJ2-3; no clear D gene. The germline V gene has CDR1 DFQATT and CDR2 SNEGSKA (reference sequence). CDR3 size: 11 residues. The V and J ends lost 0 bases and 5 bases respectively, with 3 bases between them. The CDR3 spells CSARDRDTQYF. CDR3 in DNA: TGCAGTGCTAGAGATAGAGATACGCAGTATTTT.

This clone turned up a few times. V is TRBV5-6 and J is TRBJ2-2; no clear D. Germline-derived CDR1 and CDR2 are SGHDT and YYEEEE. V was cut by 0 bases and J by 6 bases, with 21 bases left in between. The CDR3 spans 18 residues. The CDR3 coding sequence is TGTGCCAGCAGCTTGGCAGGTGGTGGCAGCTACTTATCCGGGGAGCTGTTTTTT. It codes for CASSLAGGGSYLSGELFF.

The CDR3 here is CASSSRTGEYEQYF. DNA of the CDR3: TGTGCCAGCAGTTCGAGGACAGGGGAATACGAGCAGTACTTC. V usage is TRBV27 and J usage is TRBJ2-7, with 9 nucleotides matching TRBD1. Germline V gene data show CDR1 as MNHEY and CDR2 as SMNVEV (reference sequence). The CDR3 has 14 amino acids. V lost 4 bases and J lost 4; bases outside the gene matches: 5.

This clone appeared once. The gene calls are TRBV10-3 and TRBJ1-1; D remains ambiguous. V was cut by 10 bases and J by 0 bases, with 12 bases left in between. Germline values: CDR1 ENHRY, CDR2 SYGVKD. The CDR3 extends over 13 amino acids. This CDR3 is CATVSLMNTEAFF. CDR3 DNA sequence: TGTGCCACCGTCAGCCTAATGAACACTGAAGCTTTCTTT.

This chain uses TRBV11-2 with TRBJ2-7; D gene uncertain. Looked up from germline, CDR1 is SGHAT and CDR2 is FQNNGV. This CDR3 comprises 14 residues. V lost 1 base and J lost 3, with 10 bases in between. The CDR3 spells CASSLALGDYEQYF. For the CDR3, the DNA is TGTGCCAGCAGCTTAGCGTTGGGTGACTACGAGCAGTACTTC.

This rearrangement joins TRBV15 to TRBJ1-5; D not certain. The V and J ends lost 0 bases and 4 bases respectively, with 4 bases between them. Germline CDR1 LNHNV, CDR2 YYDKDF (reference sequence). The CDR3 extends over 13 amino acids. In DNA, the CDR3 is TGTGCCACCAGCAGAGAGGGGAATCAGCCCCAGCATTTT. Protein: CATSREGNQPQHF.

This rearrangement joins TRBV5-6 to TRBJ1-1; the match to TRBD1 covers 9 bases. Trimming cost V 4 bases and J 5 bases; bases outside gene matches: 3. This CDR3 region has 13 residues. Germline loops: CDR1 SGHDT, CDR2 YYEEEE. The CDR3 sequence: CASSGQGLTEAFF. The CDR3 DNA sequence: TGTGCCAGCAGCGGACAGGGGTTGACTGAAGCTTTCTTT.

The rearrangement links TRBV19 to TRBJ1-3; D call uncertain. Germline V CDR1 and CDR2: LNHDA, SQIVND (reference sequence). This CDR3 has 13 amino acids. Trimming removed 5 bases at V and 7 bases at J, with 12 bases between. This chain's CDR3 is CASSFRISNTIYF. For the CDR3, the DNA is TGTGCCAGTAGTTTTCGGATATCGAACACCATATATTTT.

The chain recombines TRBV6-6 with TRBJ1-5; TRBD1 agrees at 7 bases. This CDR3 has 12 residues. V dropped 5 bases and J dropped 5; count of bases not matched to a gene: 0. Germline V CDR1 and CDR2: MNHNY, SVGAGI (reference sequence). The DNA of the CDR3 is TGTGCCAGCAGTCAGGGGGATCAGCCCCAGCATTTT. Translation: CASSQGDQPQHF.

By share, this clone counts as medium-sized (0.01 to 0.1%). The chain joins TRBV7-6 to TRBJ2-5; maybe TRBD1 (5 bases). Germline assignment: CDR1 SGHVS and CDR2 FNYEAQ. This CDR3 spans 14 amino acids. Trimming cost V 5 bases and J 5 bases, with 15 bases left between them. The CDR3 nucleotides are TGTGCCAGCAGCCAATCGACAGTCGCCGAGACCCAGTACTTC. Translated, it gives CASSQSTVAETQYF.

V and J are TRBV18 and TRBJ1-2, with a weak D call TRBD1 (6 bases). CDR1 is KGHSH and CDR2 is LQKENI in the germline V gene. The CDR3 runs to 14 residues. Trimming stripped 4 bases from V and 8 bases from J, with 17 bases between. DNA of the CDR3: TGTGCCAGCTCACGATCTACAGGGTCAATGGGCTACACCTTC. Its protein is CASSRSTGSMGYTF.

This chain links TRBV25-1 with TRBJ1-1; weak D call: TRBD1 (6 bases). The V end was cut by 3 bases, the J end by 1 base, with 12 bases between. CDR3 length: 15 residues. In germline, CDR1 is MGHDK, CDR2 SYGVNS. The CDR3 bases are TGTGCCAGCAGTGATCAGGGGTCTGAGAACACTGAAGCTTTCTTT. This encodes CASSDQGSENTEAFF.

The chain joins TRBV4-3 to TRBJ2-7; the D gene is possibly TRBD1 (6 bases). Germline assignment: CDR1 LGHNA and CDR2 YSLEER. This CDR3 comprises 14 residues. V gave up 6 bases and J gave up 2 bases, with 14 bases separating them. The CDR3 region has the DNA TGCGCCAGCAGTCGAGGGGCAGGGGCCTACGAGCAGTACTTC. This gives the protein CASSRGAGAYEQYF.

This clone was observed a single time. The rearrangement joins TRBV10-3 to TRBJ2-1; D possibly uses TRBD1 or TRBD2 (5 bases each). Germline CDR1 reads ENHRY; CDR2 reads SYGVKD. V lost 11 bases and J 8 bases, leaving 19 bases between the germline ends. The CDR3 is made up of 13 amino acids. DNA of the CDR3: TGTGCCTTCTCCCCGGGGCAGGGAGATGAGCAGTTCTTC. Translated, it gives CAFSPGQGDEQFF.

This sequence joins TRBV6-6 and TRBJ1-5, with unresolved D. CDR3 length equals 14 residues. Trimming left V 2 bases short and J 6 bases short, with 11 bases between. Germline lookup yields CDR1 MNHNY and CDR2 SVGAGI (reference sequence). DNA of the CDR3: TGTGCCAGCAGTTACGTACGGGTTGGTCAGCCCCAGCATTTT. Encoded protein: CASSYVRVGQPQHF.